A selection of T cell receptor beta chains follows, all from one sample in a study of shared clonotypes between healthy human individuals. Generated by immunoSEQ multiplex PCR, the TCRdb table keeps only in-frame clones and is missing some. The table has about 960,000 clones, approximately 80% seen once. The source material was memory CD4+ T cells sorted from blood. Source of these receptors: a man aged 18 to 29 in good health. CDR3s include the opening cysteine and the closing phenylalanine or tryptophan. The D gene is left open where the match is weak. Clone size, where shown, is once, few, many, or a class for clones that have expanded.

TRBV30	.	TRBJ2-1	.	TGTGCCTGGAGCTCCGACAGCCCAGAGCAGTTCTTC	CAWSSDSPEQFF
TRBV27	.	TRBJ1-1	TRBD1	TGTGCCAGCAGTACCCGGACAGGGCCGAACACTGAAGCTTTCTTT	CASSTRTGPNTEAFF
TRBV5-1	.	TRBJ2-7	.	TGCGCCAGCAGCTTGGGAGAGTCCCTCTACGAGCAGTACTTC	CASSLGESLYEQYF
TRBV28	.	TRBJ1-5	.	TGTGCCAGCAGTTTAATTGATTTGCCCCAGCATTTT	CASSLIDLPQHF
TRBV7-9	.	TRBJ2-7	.	TGTGCCAGCAGCTTATATCCAGGGATCTCCTACGAGCAGTACTTC	CASSLYPGISYEQYF
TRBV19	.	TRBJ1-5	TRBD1	TGTGCCAGTAGACCCGACAGGGCCCAGCCCCAGCATTTT	CASRPDRAQPQHF
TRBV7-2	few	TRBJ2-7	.	TGTGCCAGCAGCTTCTCCCAGATTCGCGAGCAGTACTTC	CASSFSQIREQYF
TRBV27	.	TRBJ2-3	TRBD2	TGTGCCAGCAGTTTATGGAGCGGGGGGGGATCCACAGATACGCAGTATTTT	CASSLWSGGGSTDTQYF
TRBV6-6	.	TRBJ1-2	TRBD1	TGTGCCAGCAGTTACTCGGGACAGGGGGTGAGTGGCTACACCTTC	CASSYSGQGVSGYTF
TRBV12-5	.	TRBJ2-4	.	TGTGCTAGTGGGGCCGGGACGGGAAACATTCAGTACTTC	CASGAGTGNIQYF
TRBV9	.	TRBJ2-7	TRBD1	TGTGCCAGCAGCGCCGGGACAGGGGAAGCCGAGCAGTACTTC	CASSAGTGEAEQYF
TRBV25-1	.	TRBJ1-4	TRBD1	TGTGCCAGCACCTTCCGTCAGGGGGCCAATGAAAAACTGTTTTTT	CASTFRQGANEKLFF
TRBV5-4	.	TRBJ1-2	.	TGTGCCAGCAGCTTGAATACCGACCTTGGCTACACCTTC	CASSLNTDLGYTF
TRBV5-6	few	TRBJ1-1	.	TGTGCCAGCAGCTTACAGGGCTCGAACACTGAAGCTTTCTTT	CASSLQGSNTEAFF
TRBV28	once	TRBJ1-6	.	TGTGCCAGCAGTTTAATTAGGGGTGGGTTTTTAGGCTATAATTCACCCCTCCACTTT	CASSLIRGGFLGYNSPLHF
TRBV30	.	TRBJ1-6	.	TGTGCCTGGAGTATCAGCTCAAATTCACCCCTCCACTTT	CAWSISSNSPLHF
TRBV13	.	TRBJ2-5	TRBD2	TGTGCCAGCAGCCCGAAGCTAGCGGGGGGGGAGGAGACCCAGTACTTC	CASSPKLAGGEETQYF
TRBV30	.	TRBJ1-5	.	TGTGCCTTCGGAGATAGCAATCAGCCCCAGCATTTT	CAFGDSNQPQHF
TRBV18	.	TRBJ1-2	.	TGTGCCAGCTCACCACGGGGAGAGGGCCTCTATGGCTACACCTTC	CASSPRGEGLYGYTF